The 18 T cell receptor beta chains listed next were all sequenced from one sample in a study of Graves' ophthalmopathy and Graves' hyperthyroidism. TCR beta CDR3 regions were amplified from RNA transcripts. HTBI primers were used in a first-round RT-PCR, which preceded a second-round multiplex PCR. Each CDR3 protein is one row after TCRdb ran MiXCR on the multiplex PCR reads. The table lists roughly 230,000 distinct CDR3 sequences, about 22% of them singletons, with around two fifths in the top ten. Sequenced sample: peripheral blood. The receptors originated from a woman aged 45-59 years with Graves' ophthalmopathy.

This clonotype was counted between two and nine times. This chain links TRBV3-1 with TRBJ2-1, with 10 bases matching TRBD2. This CDR3 region has 14 residues. CDR1 is LGHDT, CDR2 YNNKEL, per germline (reference sequence). V lost 4 bases to trimming and J lost 5 bases; unmatched junction nucleotides: 2. The CDR3 protein is CASSLTSGNNEQFF. CDR3 DNA sequence: TGTGCCAGCAGCCTAACTAGCGGGAACAATGAGCAGTTCTTC.

This clonotype has just a few counts. V gene TRBV7-9 combines with J gene TRBJ2-5; the match to TRBD1 covers 7 bases. Germline values: CDR1 SEHNR, CDR2 FQNEAQ (reference sequence). The CDR3 runs to 15 residues. The trim removed 5 bases at V and 0 bases at J, leaving 6 bases unmatched. The CDR3 spells CASSRLTGNQETQYF. The CDR3, as DNA: TGTGCCAGCAGCCGATTGACAGGGAACCAAGAGACCCAGTACTTC.

In this sample, this clonotype turned up many times. The rearrangement uses TRBV6-4 and TRBJ2-2; D might be TRBD1 (6 bases). CDR1 is MRHNA and CDR2 is SNTAGT in the germline V gene. The CDR3 is 17 residues long. V lost 5 bases and J 1 base, leaving 17 bases between the germline ends. CDR3: CASSRPVGHRNTGELFF. The DNA for the CDR3 is TGTGCCAGCAGTAGACCCGTGGGACACAGGAACACCGGGGAGCTGTTTTTT.

This chain joins TRBV30 and TRBJ2-7, with D maybe TRBD1 (6 bases). Germline assignment: CDR1 GTSNPN and CDR2 SVGIG (reference sequence). Trimming stripped 3 bases from V and 2 bases from J, with 23 bases between. The CDR3 consists of 17 residues. CDR3 in amino acids: CAWSHLSQGRWAYEQYF. In DNA, the CDR3 is TGTGCCTGGAGCCACCTCAGCCAGGGGCGATGGGCCTACGAGCAGTACTTC. Complete variable domain (other parts from reference TRBV30 and TRBJ2-7): SQTIHQWPATLVQPVGSPLSLECTVEGTSNPNLYWYRQAAGRGLQLLFYSVGIGQISSEVPQNLSASRPQDRQFILSSKKLLLSDSGFYLCAWSHLSQGRWAYEQYFGPGTRLTVT.

The chain links TRBV19 to TRBJ2-7; 8 nucleotides line up with TRBD1. Germline CDR1 is LNHDA and CDR2 is SQIVND (reference sequence). Losses at the gene ends were 4 bases for V and 0 bases for J; bases not matched to a gene: 14. This CDR3 comprises 18 residues. The CDR3: CASSKETGASTSSYEQYF. CDR3 bases: TGTGCCAGTAGTAAGGAGACAGGGGCTTCAACAAGCTCCTACGAGCAGTACTTC.

This clonotype was picked up many times. This rearrangement joins TRBV29-1 to TRBJ2-2; a weak D match, TRBD1 (6 bases). The CDR3 runs 14 residues. CDR1 is SQVTM and CDR2 is ANQGSEA in the germline V gene. V gave up 5 bases and J gave up 5 bases, with 15 bases separating them. In nucleotides, the CDR3 is TGCAGCGTTACCGAGACAGGAAGGACCGGGGAGCTGTTTTTT. It encodes CSVTETGRTGELFF.

This clonotype was picked up a small number of times. The rearrangement joins TRBV3-1 to TRBJ1-6; no clear D gene. Per germline, CDR1 LGHDT and CDR2 YNNKEL (reference sequence). V lost 1 base and J 9 bases, leaving 10 bases between the germline ends. This CDR3 has 14 residues. The chain's CDR3 is CASSQGQRGSPLHF. The CDR3 DNA reads as TGTGCCAGCAGCCAAGGCCAAAGAGGTTCACCCCTCCACTTT.

This clonotype was observed at least ten times. V is TRBV6-5 and J is TRBJ2-5; tentatively, D is TRBD2 (6 bases). Between the trimmed V and J ends, which lost 8 bases and 5 bases, there was a span of 15 bases. Germline-derived CDR1 and CDR2 are MNHEY and SVGAGI. The CDR3 length is 13 residues. CDR3 in DNA: TGTGCCAGCCGGGGAGGCAACGTCGAGACCCAGTACTTC. Protein: CASRGGNVETQYF.

CDR3 sequence reads: CASSRGGGQETQYF. CDR3 DNA: TGTGCCAGCAGCCGAGGCGGGGGACAAGAGACCCAGTACTTC. The V call is TRBV7-3, the J call TRBJ2-5; 7 bases fit TRBD2. Trimming cost V 5 bases and J 2 bases; bases outside gene matches: 5. CDR1 and CDR2 (germline): SGHTA, FQGTGA. The CDR3 runs 14 residues.

Only a few counts were recorded for this clonotype. V gene TRBV20-1 combines with J gene TRBJ1-2; 7 positions agree with TRBD1. Germline V gives CDR1 DFQATT, CDR2 SNEGSKA (reference sequence). Trimming took 1 base from V and 4 from J; bases not matched to a gene: 12. This CDR3 comprises 16 residues. The CDR3 spells CSARARADRRFYGYTF. The CDR3 DNA follows: TGCAGTGCTAGAGCGCGAGCGGACAGGAGATTCTATGGCTACACCTTC.

This clonotype showed up many times. V and J are TRBV20-1 and TRBJ1-2; D remains ambiguous. The CDR3 runs to 14 residues. The V end lost 3 bases, the J end lost 0 bases, and 11 bases lay between the germline ends. Germline CDR1 DFQATT, CDR2 SNEGSKA (reference sequence). Written as DNA, the CDR3 is TGCAGTGCTAGTGAGGCACCCGCTAACTATGGCTACACCTTC. This encodes CSASEAPANYGYTF.

This clonotype was counted a few times. This rearrangement joins TRBV20-1 to TRBJ2-2, with 12 bases lining up with TRBD2. Germline V gene sequence: CDR1 DFQATT, CDR2 SNEGSKA (reference sequence). CDR3 length: 14 amino acids. V shed 5 bases, J shed 6 bases, and the junction held 4 bases outside the gene matches. DNA of the CDR3: TGCAGTGCTCGGACTAGCGGGATTTCCGGGGAGCTGTTTTTT. Residues: CSARTSGISGELFF.

This clonotype was detected only a few times. This chain connects TRBV14 to TRBJ1-2, with D perhaps TRBD1 (5 bases). V was clipped by 4 bases and J by 0 bases, with 9 bases between them. CDR3 size: 14 residues. Germline V gives CDR1 SGHDN, CDR2 FVKESK. The CDR3 DNA is TGTGCCAGCAGCCCGGGGGTCTCTAACTATGGCTACACCTTC. This translates into CASSPGVSNYGYTF.

This clonotype was seen a few times. This chain uses TRBV6-1 with TRBJ2-7; 10 bases are a match to TRBD1. The CDR3 contains 14 residues. Germline trimming cut 6 bases from V and 3 bases from J; bases unmatched to any gene: 5. CDR1 is MNHNS and CDR2 is SASEGT in the germline V gene. The CDR3 region has the DNA TGTGCCAGCAGCGTAGGACAGGGGGGCTACGAGCAGTACTTC. It codes for CASSVGQGGYEQYF.

This clonotype was observed at least ten times. The rearrangement joins TRBV2 to TRBJ2-5, with D possibly being TRBD1 (6 bases). With 5 bases removed from V and 4 bases from J, the gap between germline ends came to 11 bases. CDR1 is SNHLY and CDR2 is FYNNEI in the germline V gene. The length of the CDR3 is 13 residues. Here the CDR3 reads CASSSDRGETQYF. DNA of the CDR3: TGTGCCAGCAGTTCGGACAGAGGAGAGACCCAGTACTTC.

This clonotype was counted a single time. Here the CDR3 DNA reads TGTGCCAGCAGTTACCCGCCTCAGCCCCAGCATTTT. This codes for CASSYPPQPQHF. The chain combines TRBV6-2 or TRBV6-3 with TRBJ1-5; D gene ambiguous. The CDR3 spans 12 residues. Germline V gene data show CDR1 as MNHEY and CDR2 as SVGEGT. V was clipped by 2 bases and J by 6 bases, with 5 bases between them.

This clonotype was seen a handful of times. The chain joins TRBV19 to TRBJ2-7; D remains ambiguous. CDR1 and CDR2 (germline): LNHDA, SQIVND (reference sequence). The V and J ends lost 3 bases and 5 bases respectively, with 11 bases between them. This CDR3 has 13 residues. DNA for the CDR3: TGTGCCAGTAGTATGGGCGGAAGAAACGAGCAGTACTTC. Its translation: CASSMGGRNEQYF.

The chain has TRBV5-1 and TRBJ2-7; 7 bases line up with TRBD2. The CDR3 runs 15 residues. Germline V lookup: CDR1 SGHRS, CDR2 YFSETQ. After removal of 4 bases from V and 0 bases from J, the junction contained 7 bases not matched to a gene. Here the CDR3 DNA reads TGCGCCAGCAGCGACGGGGGGAAGTACTCCTACGAGCAGTACTTC. Translating gives CASSDGGKYSYEQYF.